This T cell receptor beta chain was sequenced in a study of T cells in Graves' hyperthyroidism and ophthalmopathy. This clonotype has ten or more counts. The antigen remains unidentified. Diagnostic assessment was based on clinical symptoms, serum thyroxine and TRAb, thyroid ultrasound and orbital computed tomography. RNA transcripts served as the template for amplifying TCR beta CDR3 regions. The study used the HTBI primer set for a first-round RT-PCR of the TCR CDR3. Via MiXCR, TCRdb re-called the multiplex PCR reads, giving one row per CDR3 protein. The sample includes approximately 400,000 distinct CDR3 sequences, about 13% seen only once; the top ten take around 21%. V was shortened by 3 bases and J by 0 bases, with 17 bases between the two germline ends. This CDR3 has 18 amino acids. Study-wide findings and caveats: The model foresaw ophthalmopathy a median around 6 months prior to onset. In the analysis, a 13 V-J model separated ophthalmopathy from stable hyperthyroidism.

The rearrangement links TRBV12-3 or TRBV12-4 to TRBJ1-4, with D unclear. Sample: blood. This TCR came from a man aged 25 to 40 with Graves' hyperthyroidism that later progressed to Graves' ophthalmopathy. CDR3 region: CASSLELPSATTNEKLFF. The DNA for the CDR3 is TGTGCCAGCAGTTTGGAATTACCGTCTGCCACAACTAATGAAAAACTGTTTTTT.